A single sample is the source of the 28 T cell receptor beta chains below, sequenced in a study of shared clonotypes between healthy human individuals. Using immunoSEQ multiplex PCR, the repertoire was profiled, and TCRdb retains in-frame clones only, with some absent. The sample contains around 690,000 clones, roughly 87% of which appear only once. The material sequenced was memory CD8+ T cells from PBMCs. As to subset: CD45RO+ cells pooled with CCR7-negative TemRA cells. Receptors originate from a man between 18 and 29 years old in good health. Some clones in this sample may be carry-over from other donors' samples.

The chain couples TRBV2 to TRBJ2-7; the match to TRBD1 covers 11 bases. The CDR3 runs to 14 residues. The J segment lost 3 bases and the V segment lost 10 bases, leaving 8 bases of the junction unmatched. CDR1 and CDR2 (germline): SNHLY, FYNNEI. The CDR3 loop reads CATGRGTGGYEQYF. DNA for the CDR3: TGTGCCACCGGGCGTGGGACAGGGGGCTACGAGCAGTACTTC.

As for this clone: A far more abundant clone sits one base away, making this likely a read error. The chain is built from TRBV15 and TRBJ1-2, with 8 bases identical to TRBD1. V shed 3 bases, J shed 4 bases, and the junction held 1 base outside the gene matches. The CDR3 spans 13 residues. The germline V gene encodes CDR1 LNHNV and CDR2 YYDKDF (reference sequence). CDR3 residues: CATSSGTGYGYTF. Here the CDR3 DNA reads TGTGCCACCAGCAGCGGGACAGGCTATGGCTACACCTTC.

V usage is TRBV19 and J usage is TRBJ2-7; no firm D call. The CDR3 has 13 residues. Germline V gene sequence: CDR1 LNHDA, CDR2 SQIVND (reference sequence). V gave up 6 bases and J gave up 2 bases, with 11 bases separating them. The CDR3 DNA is TGTGCCAGTAGCTTCGACTTGCCCTACGAGCAGTACTTC. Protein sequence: CASSFDLPYEQYF.

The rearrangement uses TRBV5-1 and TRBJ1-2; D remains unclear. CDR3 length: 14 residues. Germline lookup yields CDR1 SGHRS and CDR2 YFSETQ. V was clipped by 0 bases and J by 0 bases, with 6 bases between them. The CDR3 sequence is CASSLATPNYGYTF. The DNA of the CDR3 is TGCGCCAGCAGCTTGGCAACACCTAACTATGGCTACACCTTC.

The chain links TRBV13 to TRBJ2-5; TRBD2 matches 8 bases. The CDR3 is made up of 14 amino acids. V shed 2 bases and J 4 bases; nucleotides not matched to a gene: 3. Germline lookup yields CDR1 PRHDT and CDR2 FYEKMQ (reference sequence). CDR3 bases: TGTGCCAGCAGCTTAAGGCTAGCGGGAGAGACCCAGTACTTC. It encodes CASSLRLAGETQYF.

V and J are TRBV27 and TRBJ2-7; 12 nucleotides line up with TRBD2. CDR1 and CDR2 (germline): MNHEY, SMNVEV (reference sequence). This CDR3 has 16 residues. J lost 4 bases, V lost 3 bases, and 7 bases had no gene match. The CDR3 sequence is CASSFRLAGEGYEQYF. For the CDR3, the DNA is TGTGCCAGCAGTTTTAGACTAGCGGGAGAGGGGTACGAGCAGTACTTC.

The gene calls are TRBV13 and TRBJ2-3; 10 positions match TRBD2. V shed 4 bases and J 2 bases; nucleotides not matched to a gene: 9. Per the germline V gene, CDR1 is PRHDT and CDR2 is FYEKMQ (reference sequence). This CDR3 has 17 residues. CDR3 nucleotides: TGTGCCAGCAGCTCCGGCCGCGGGACTAGCGCCACAGATACGCAGTATTTT. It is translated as CASSSGRGTSATDTQYF. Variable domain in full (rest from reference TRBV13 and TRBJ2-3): AAGVIQSPRHLIKEKRETATLKCYPIPRHDTVYWYQQGPGQDPQFLISFYEKMQSDKGSIPDRFSAQQFSDYHSELNMSSLELGDSALYFCASSSGRGTSATDTQYFGPGTRLTVL.

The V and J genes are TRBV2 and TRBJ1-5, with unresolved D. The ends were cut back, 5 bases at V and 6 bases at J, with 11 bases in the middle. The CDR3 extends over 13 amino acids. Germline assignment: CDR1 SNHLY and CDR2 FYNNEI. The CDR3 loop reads CASSWAAGQPQHF. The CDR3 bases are TGTGCCAGCAGTTGGGCAGCGGGTCAGCCCCAGCATTTT. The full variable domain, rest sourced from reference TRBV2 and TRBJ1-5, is EPEVTQTPSHQVTQMGQEVILRCVPISNHLYFYWYRQILGQKVEFLVSFYNNEISEKSEIFDDQFSVERPDGSNFTLKIRSTKLEDSAMYFCASSWAAGQPQHFGDGTRLSIL.

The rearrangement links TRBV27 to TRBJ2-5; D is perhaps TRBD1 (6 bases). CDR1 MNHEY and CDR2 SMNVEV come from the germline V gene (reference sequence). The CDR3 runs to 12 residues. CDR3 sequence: CAWDIRGETQYF. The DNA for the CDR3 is TGTGCTTGGGACATTCGCGGAGAGACCCAGTACTTC.

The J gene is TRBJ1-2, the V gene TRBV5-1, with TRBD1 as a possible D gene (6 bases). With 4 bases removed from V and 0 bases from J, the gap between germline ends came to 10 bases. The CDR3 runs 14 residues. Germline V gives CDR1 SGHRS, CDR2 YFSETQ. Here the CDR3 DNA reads TGCGCCAGCAGCGAGGACAGAACTAACTATGGCTACACCTTC. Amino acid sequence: CASSEDRTNYGYTF. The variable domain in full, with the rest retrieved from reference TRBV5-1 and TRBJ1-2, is KAGVTQTPRYLIKTRGQQVTLSCSPISGHRSVSWYQQTPGQGLQFLFEYFSETQRNKGNFPGRFSGRQFSNSRSEMNVSTLELGDSALYLCASSEDRTNYGYTFGSGTRLTVV.

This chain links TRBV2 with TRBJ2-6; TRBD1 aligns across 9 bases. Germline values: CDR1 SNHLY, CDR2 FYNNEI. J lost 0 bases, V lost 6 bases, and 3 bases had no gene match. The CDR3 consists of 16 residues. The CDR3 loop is CASRGTGFSGANVLTF. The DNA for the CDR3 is TGTGCCAGCAGGGGGACAGGGTTCTCTGGGGCCAACGTCCTGACTTTC.

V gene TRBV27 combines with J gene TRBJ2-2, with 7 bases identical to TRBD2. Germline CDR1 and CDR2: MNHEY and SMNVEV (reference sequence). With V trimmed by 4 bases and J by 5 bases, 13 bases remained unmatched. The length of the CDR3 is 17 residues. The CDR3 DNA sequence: TGTGCCAGCAGTTCCCTACCGAGCGGGATATCGACCGGGGAGCTGTTTTTT. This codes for CASSSLPSGISTGELFF.

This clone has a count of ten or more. The CDR3 bases are TGTGCCTGGAGTGTACAGGGGAACACTGAAGCTTTCTTT. It yields the protein CAWSVQGNTEAFF. This sequence joins TRBV30 and TRBJ1-1, with D perhaps TRBD1 (6 bases). The CDR3 length is 13 residues. Trimming took off 0 bases at V and 1 base at J, with 6 bases between the two ends. CDR1 and CDR2 (germline): GTSNPN, SVGIG (reference sequence).

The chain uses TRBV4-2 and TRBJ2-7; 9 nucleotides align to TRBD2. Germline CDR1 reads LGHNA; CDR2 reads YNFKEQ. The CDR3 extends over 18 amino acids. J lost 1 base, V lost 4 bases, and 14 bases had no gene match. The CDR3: CASSPVRGGLAGSYEQYF. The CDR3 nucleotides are TGTGCCAGCAGCCCGGTAAGAGGGGGGCTAGCGGGGTCCTACGAGCAGTACTTC.

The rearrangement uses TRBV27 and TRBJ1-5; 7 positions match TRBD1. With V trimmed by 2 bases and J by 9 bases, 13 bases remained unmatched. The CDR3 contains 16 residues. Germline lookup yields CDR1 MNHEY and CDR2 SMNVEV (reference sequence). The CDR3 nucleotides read TGTGCCAGCAGTTTAGGGAGACAGGGTCTTAGGGGGCCCCAGCATTTT. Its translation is CASSLGRQGLRGPQHF.

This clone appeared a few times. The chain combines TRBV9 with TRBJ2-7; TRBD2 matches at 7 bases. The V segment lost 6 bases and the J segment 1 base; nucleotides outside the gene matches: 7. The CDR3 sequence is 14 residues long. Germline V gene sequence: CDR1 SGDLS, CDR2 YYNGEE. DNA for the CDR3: TGTGCCAGCACGCCTGGACTAGTATCCTACGAGCAGTACTTC. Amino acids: CASTPGLVSYEQYF. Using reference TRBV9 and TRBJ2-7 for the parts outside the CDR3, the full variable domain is DSGVTQTPKHLITATGQRVTLRCSPRSGDLSVYWYQQSLDQGLQFLIQYYNGEERAKGNILERFSAQQFPDLHSELNLSSLELGDSALYFCASTPGLVSYEQYFGPGTRLTVT.

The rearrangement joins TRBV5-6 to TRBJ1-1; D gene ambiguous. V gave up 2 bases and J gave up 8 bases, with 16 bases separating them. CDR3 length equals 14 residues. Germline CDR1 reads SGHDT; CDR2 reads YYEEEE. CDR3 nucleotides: TGTGCCAGCAGCTTACCCGGGCCTGGGGTCGAAGCTTTCTTT. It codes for CASSLPGPGVEAFF.

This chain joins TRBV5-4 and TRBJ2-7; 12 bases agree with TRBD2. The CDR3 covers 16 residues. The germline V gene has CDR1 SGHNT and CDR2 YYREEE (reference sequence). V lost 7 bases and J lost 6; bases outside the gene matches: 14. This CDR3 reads CASRDLLAGGTGEQYF. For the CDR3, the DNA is TGTGCCAGCCGGGACCTACTAGCGGGAGGTACGGGCGAGCAGTACTTC.

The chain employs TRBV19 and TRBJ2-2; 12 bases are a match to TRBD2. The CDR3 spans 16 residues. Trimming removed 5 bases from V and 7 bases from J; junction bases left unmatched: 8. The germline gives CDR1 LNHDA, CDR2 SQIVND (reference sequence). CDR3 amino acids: CASSLGLAGMVGELFF. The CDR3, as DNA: TGTGCCAGTAGTCTCGGACTAGCGGGAATGGTCGGGGAGCTGTTTTTT.

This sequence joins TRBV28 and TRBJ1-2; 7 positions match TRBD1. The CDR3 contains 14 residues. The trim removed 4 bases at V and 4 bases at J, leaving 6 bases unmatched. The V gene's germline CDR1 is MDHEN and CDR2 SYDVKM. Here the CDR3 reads CASSSTGWGYGYTF. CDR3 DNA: TGTGCCAGCAGTTCGACAGGGTGGGGCTATGGCTACACCTTC.

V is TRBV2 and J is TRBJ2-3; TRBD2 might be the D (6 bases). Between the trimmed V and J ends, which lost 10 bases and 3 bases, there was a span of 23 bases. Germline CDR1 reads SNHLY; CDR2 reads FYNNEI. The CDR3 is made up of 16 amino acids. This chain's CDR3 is CAIEQSPGEWTDTQYF. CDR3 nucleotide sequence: TGTGCCATCGAACAAAGCCCGGGAGAGTGGACAGATACGCAGTATTTT.

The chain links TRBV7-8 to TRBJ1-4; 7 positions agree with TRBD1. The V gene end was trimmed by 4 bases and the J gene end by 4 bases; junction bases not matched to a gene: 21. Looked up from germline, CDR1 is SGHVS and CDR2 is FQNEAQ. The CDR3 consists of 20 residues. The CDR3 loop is CASSSTGGTVLSSLNEKLFF. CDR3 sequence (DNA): TGTGCCAGCAGCTCAACCGGGGGGACAGTACTCTCAAGCCTTAATGAAAAACTGTTTTTT.

CDR3 bases: TGTGCCAGCAGTTTCACAGGCTACAGCAATCAGCCCCAGCATTTT. It is translated as CASSFTGYSNQPQHF. The V and J genes are TRBV28 and TRBJ1-5; perhaps TRBD1 as D (5 bases). V gave up 3 bases and J gave up 1 base, with 10 bases separating them. This CDR3 is 15 amino acids long. Germline V CDR1 and CDR2: MDHEN, SYDVKM.

The CDR3 spells CASSLSGRSTETQYF. The CDR3, as DNA: TGTGCCAGCAGTTTGAGCGGGAGATCAACAGAGACCCAGTACTTC. This chain links TRBV28 with TRBJ2-5, with TRBD2 matching over 8 bases. This CDR3 has 15 amino acids. The ends lost 3 bases at V and 4 bases at J; junction bases unmatched: 7. The germline V gene has CDR1 MDHEN and CDR2 SYDVKM.

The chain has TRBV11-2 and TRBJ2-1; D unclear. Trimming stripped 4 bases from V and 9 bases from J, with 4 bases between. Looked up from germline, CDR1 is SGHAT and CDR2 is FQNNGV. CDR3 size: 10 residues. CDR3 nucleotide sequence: TGTGCCAGCAGCTCCGCTGAGCAGTTCTTC. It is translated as CASSSAEQFF.

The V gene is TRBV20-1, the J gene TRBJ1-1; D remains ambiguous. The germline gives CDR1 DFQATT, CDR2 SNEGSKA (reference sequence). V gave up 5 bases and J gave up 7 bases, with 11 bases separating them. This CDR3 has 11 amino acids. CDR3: CSARSTHEAFF. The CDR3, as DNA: TGCAGTGCTCGTTCCACCCATGAAGCTTTCTTT.

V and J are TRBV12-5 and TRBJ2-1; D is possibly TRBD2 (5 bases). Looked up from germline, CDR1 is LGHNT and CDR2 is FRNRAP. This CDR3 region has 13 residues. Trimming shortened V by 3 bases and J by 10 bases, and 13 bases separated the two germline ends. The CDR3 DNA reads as TGTGCTAGTGGTTTTCCAGGACTGGGGGAGCAGTTCTTC. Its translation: CASGFPGLGEQFF.

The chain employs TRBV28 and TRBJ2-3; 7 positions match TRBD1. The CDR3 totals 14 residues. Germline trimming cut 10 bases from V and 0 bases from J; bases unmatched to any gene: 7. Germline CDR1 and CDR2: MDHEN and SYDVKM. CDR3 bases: TGTGCCACCCGACAGGGCGAGAGCACAGATACGCAGTATTTT. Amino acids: CATRQGESTDTQYF. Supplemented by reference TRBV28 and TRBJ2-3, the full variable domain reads DVKVTQSSRYLVKRTGEKVFLECVQDMDHENMFWYRQDPGLGLRLIYFSYDVKMKEKGDIPEGYSVSREKKERFSLILESASTNQTSMYLCATRQGESTDTQYFGPGTRLTVL.